This T cell receptor beta chain derives from a study of cytomegalovirus exposure and HLA in healthy donors. The table came from immunoSEQ multiplex PCR; TCRdb's copy has only in-frame clones and leaves some out. Here the sample spans 130,000 to 150,000 clones, 88% being singletons. Findings and caveats of the study: The finding came from a later analysis; first-cohort TCR clusters tended to co-occur in the 95 to 150 validation repertoires.

This CDR3 region has 14 residues. CDR1 MDHEN and CDR2 SYDVKM come from the germline V gene. Trimming at V came to 2 bases and at J to 17 bases, leaving 12 bases not matched to a gene. Note on this clone: Its matching antigen is unknown.

The source material was PBMCs. The chain is built from TRBV28 and TRBJ1-6; TRBD1 agrees at 7 bases. This clonotype originated in a woman younger than 30 in good health and CMV-seropositive. CDR3 amino acids: CASSLPAGGQGVHF. In DNA form, the CDR3 reads TGTGCCAGCAGTTTACCTGCAGGGGGGCAAGGCGTCCACTTT.